This T cell receptor beta chain appears in the sequencing data of a study of T cells in localized non-small cell lung cancer. Study-wide results and limits: There was higher T cell clonality in uninvolved adjacent lung than in tumor, and it was highest there.

Trimming removed 5 bases from V and 4 bases from J; junction bases left unmatched: 7. This CDR3 has 14 residues. Germline V gene lookup returns CDR1 SGHTA and CDR2 FQGNSA. The table came from immunoSEQ multiplex PCR; TCRdb's copy has only in-frame clones and leaves some out. The sample lists 30,000 to 40,000 clones, about 90% seen once, with roughly 4.5% in the top ten. For this clone: Its antigen remains unidentified.

This chain connects TRBV7-2 to TRBJ1-2, with 7 bases fitting TRBD1. The TCR comes from a man aged 35 to 70 with stage I lung adenocarcinoma. The sequences come from peripheral blood, collected before any cancer treatment. The DNA for the CDR3 is TGTGCCAGCAGCCAGAGGACAGGAAGCTATGGCTACACCTTC. Amino acids: CASSQRTGSYGYTF. The full variable domain, its missing parts supplied by reference TRBV7-2 and TRBJ1-2, is GAGVSQSPSNKVTEKGKDVELRCDPISGHTALYWYRQSLGQGLEFLIYFQGNSAPDKSGLPSDRFSAERTGGSVSTLTIQRTQQEDSAVYLCASSQRTGSYGYTFGSGTRLTVV.